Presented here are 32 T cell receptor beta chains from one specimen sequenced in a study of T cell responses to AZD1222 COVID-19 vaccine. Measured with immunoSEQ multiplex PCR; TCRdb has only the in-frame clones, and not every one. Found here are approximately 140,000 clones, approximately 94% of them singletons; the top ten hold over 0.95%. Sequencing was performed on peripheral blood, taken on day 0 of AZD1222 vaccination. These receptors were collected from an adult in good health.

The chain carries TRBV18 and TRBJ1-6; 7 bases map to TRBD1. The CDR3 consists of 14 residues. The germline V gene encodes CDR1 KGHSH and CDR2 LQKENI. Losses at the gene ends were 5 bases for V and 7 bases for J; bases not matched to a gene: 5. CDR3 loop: CASSSGTANSPLHF. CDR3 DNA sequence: TGTGCCAGCTCATCCGGGACAGCGAATTCACCCCTCCACTTT.

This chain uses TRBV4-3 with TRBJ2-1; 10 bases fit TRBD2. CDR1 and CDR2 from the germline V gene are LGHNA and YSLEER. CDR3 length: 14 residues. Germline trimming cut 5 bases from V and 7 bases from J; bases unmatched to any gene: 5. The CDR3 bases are TGCGCCAGCAGCACTAGCGGGATTAGGAATGAGCAGTTCTTC. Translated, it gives CASSTSGIRNEQFF.

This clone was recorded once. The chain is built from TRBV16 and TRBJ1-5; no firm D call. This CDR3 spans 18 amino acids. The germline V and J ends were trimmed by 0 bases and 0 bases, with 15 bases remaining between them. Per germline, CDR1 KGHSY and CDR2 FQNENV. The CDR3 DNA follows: TGTGCCAGCAGCCAATCGCGGTCGCAGCAATATAGCAATCAGCCCCAGCATTTT. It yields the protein CASSQSRSQQYSNQPQHF.

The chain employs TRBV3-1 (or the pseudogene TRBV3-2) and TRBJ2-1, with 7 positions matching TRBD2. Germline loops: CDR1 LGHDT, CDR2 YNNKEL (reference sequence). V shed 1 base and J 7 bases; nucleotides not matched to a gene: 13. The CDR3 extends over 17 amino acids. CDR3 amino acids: CASSQVRGRGSGNEQFF. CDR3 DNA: TGTGCCAGCAGCCAAGTTCGCGGGAGAGGTTCAGGGAATGAGCAGTTCTTC.

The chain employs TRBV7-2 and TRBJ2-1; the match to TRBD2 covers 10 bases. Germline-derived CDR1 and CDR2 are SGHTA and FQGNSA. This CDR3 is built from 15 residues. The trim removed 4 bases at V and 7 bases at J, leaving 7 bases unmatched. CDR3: CASSWSGRAGNEQFF. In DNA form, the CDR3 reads TGTGCCAGCAGCTGGAGCGGGAGGGCCGGAAATGAGCAGTTCTTC.

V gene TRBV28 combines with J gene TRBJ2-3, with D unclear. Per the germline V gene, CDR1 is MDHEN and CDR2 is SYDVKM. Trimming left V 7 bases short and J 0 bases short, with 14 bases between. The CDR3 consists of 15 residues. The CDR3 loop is CASKSKDFSTDTQYF. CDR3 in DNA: TGTGCCAGCAAAAGCAAAGATTTTAGCACAGATACGCAGTATTTT.

Written as DNA, the CDR3 is TGTGCCAGTGGCCCAGTCGGAAACACCATATATTTT. Translation: CASGPVGNTIYF. The chain joins TRBV19 to TRBJ1-3; D ambiguous. The CDR3 runs to 12 residues. V was pared by 8 bases and J by 4 bases, with 9 bases between. Germline V CDR1 and CDR2: LNHDA, SQIVND (reference sequence).

The CDR3 is CASSWDRGVNQPQHF. In nucleotides, the CDR3 is TGTGCCAGCAGTTGGGACAGGGGAGTCAATCAGCCCCAGCATTTT. V and J are TRBV6-5 and TRBJ1-5, with 10 bases that match TRBD1. V lost 4 bases to trimming and J lost 3 bases; unmatched junction nucleotides: 3. CDR1 MNHEY and CDR2 SVGAGI come from the germline V gene. This CDR3 contains 15 residues.

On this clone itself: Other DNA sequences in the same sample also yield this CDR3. The CDR3, as DNA: TGTGCCAGCAGCTTGTGGGCTGGAAACACCATATATTTT. This encodes CASSLWAGNTIYF. The rearrangement uses TRBV5-6 and TRBJ1-3, with D unresolved. CDR3 length equals 13 residues. Trimming took off 1 base at V and 2 bases at J, with 4 bases between the two ends. The germline gives CDR1 SGHDT, CDR2 YYEEEE.

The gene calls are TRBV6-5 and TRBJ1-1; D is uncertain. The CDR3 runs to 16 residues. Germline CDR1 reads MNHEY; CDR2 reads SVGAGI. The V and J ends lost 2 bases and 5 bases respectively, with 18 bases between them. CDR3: CASSYLSAVDGTEAFF. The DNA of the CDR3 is TGTGCCAGCAGTTACCTGTCGGCAGTAGATGGTACTGAAGCTTTCTTT.

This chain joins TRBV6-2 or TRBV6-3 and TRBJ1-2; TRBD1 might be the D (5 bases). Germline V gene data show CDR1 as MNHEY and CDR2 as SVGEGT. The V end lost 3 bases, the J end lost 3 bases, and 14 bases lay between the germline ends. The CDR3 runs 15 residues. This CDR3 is CASSYDLQAHYGYTF. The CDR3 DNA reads TGTGCCAGCAGTTATGATCTACAGGCCCACTATGGCTACACCTTC.

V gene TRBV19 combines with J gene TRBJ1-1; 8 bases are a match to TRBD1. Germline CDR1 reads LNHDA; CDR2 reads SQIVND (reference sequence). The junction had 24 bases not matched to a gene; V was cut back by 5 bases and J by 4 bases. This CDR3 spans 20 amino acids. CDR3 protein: CASSELGRGRRGLEFTEAFF. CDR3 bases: TGTGCCAGTAGTGAGTTGGGCAGGGGGCGCCGAGGTTTGGAGTTCACTGAAGCTTTCTTT.

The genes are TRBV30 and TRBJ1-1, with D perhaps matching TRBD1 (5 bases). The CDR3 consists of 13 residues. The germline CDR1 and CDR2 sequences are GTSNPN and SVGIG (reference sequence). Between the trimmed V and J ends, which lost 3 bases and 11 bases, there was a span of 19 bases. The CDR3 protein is CAWRPAGTSTAFF. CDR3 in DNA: TGTGCCTGGAGACCCGCGGGGACTTCTACCGCTTTCTTT.

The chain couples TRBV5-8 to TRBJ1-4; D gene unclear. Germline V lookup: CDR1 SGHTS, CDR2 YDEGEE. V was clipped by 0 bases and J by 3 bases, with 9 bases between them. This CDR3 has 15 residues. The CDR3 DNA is TGTGCCAGCAGCTTGGGGACGCAATCTAATGAAAAACTGTTTTTT. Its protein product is CASSLGTQSNEKLFF.

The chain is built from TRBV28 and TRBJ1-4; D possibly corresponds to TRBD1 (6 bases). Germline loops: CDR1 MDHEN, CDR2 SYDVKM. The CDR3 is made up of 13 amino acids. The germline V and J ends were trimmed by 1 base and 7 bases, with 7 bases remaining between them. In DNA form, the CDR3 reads TGTGCCAGCAGTTTATCAGGGGTTGAAAAACTGTTTTTT. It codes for CASSLSGVEKLFF.

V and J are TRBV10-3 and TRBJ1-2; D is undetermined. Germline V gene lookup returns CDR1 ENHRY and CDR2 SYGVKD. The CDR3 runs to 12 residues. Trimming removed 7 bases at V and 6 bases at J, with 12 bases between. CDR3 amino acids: CAINDLVHGYTF. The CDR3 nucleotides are TGTGCCATCAACGATCTTGTCCATGGCTACACCTTC.

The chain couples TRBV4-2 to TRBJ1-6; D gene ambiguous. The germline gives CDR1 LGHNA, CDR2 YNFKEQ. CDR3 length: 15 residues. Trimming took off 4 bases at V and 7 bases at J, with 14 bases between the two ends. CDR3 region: CASSPQLYGNSPLHF. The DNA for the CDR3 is TGTGCCAGCAGCCCACAGCTCTATGGAAATTCACCCCTCCACTTT.

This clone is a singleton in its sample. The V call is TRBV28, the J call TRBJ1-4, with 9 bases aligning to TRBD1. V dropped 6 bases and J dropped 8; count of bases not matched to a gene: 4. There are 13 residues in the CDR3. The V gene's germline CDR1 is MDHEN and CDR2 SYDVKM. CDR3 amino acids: CASRQGAPEKLFF. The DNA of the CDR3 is TGTGCCAGCAGACAGGGGGCGCCGGAAAAACTGTTTTTT.

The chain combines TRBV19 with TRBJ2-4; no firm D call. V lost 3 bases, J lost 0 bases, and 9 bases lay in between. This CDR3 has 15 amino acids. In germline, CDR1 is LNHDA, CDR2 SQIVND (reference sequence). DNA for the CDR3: TGTGCCAGTAGTATTTCGCCGCTAGCCAAAAACATTCAGTACTTC. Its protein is CASSISPLAKNIQYF.

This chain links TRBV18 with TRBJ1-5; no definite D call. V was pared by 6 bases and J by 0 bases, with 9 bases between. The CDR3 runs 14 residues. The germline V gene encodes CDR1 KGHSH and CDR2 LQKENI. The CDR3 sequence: CASSPEYSNQPQHF. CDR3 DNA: TGTGCCAGCTCCCCAGAATATAGCAATCAGCCCCAGCATTTT. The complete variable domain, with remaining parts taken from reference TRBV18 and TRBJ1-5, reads NAGVMQNPRHLVRRRGQEARLRCSPMKGHSHVYWYRQLPEEGLKFMVYLQKENIIDESGMPKERFSAEFPKEGPSILRIQQVVRGDSAAYFCASSPEYSNQPQHFGDGTRLSIL.

CDR3 region: CASSYGTSGRKADTQYF. Written as DNA, the CDR3 is TGTGCCAGCAGTTATGGGACTAGCGGGAGGAAAGCAGATACGCAGTATTTT. The chain has TRBV2 and TRBJ2-3; 15 nucleotides agree with TRBD2. The CDR3 extends over 17 amino acids. The germline gives CDR1 SNHLY, CDR2 FYNNEI. V dropped 5 bases and J dropped 4; count of bases not matched to a gene: 7.

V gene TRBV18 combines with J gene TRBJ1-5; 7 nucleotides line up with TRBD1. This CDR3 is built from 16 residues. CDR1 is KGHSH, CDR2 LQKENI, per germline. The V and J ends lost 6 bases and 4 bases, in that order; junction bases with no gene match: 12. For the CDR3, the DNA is TGTGCCAGCTCCCCTATAGGGACAGCCAATAATCAGCCCCAGCATTTT. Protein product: CASSPIGTANNQPQHF.

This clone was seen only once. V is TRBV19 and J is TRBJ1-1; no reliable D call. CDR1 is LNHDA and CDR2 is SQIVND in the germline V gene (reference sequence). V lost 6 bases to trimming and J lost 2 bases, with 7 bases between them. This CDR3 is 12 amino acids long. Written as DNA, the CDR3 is TGTGCCAGTAGCCTCGGTAACACTGAAGCTTTCTTT. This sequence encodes CASSLGNTEAFF.

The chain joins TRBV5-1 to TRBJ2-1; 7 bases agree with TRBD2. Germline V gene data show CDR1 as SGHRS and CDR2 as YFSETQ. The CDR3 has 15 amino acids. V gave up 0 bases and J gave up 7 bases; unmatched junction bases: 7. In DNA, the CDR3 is TGCGCCAGCAGCTTGGCGGCTAGCGGTAGGAATGAGCAGTTCTTC. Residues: CASSLAASGRNEQFF. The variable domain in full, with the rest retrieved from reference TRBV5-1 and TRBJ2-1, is KAGVTQTPRYLIKTRGQQVTLSCSPISGHRSVSWYQQTPGQGLQFLFEYFSETQRNKGNFPGRFSGRQFSNSRSEMNVSTLELGDSALYLCASSLAASGRNEQFFGPGTRLTVL.

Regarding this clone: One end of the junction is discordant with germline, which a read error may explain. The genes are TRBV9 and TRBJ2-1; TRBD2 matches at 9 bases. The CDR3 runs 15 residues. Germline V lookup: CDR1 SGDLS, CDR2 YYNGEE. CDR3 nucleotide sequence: TGTGCCAGCAGCGTAGAGGCGGGAGGGAACAATGAGCGGTTCTTC. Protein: CASSVEAGGNNERFF.

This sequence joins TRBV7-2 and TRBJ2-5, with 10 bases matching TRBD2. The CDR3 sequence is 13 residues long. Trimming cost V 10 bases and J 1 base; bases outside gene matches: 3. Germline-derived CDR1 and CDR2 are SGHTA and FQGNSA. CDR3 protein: CATRTSGQETQYF. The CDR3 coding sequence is TGTGCCACTAGGACTAGCGGCCAAGAGACCCAGTACTTC. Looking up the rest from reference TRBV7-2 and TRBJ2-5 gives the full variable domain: GAGVSQSPSNKVTEKGKDVELRCDPISGHTALYWYRQSLGQGLEFLIYFQGNSAPDKSGLPSDRFSAERTGGSVSTLTIQRTQQEDSAVYLCATRTSGQETQYFGPGTRLLVL.

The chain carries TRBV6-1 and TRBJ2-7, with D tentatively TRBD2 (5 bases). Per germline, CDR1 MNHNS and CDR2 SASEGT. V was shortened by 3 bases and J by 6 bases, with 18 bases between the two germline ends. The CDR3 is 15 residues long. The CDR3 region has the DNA TGTGCCAGCAGTGAGGTAGGAGGTCAGATAGGCGAGCAGTACGTC. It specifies CASSEVGGQIGEQYV.

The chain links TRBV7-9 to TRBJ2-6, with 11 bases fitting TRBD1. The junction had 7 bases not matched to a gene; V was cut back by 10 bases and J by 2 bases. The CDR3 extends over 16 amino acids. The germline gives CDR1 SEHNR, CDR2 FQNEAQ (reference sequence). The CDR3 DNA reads TGTGCCACACGGACAGGGGGCGGGCCTGGGGCCAACGTCCTGACTTTC. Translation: CATRTGGGPGANVLTF.

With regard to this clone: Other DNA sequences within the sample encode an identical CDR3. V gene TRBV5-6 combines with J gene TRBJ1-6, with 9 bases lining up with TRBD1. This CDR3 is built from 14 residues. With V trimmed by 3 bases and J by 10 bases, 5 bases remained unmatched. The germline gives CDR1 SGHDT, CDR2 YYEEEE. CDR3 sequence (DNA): TGTGCCAGCAGCTCGGGACAGGGAAACTCACCCCTCCACTTT. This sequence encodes CASSSGQGNSPLHF.

DNA of the CDR3: TGTGCCTGGAGAAAACAGAGCTATGGCTACACCTTC. Protein sequence: CAWRKQSYGYTF. The genes are TRBV30 and TRBJ1-2; D unresolved. V gave up 3 bases and J gave up 4 bases, with 9 bases separating them. The CDR3 loop spans 12 amino acids. CDR1 and CDR2 from the germline V gene are GTSNPN and SVGIG (reference sequence).

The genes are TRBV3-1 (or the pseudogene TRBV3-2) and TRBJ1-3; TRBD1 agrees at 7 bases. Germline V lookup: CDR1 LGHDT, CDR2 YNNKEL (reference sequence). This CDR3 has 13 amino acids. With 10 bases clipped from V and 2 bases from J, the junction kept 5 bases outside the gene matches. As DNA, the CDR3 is TGTGCCACCAGAACAGGGGCTGGAAACACCATATATTTT. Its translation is CATRTGAGNTIYF.

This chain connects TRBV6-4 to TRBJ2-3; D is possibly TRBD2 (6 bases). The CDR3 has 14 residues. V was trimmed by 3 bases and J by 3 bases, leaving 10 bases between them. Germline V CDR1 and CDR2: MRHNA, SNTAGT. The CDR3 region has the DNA TGTGCCAGCAGTGAGGCGGGAACGACAGATACGCAGTATTTT. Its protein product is CASSEAGTTDTQYF.